The T cell receptor (beta chain) described here comes from a study of CD8+CD57+ T cells in acquired aplastic anemia. Study-level background: Sorted CD4+ and CD8+ cells yielded 3 to 3.5 ug of DNA on average.

Germline trimming cut 5 bases from V and 4 bases from J; bases unmatched to any gene: 6. The CDR3 totals 14 residues. Germline loops: CDR1 SNHLY, CDR2 FYNNEI. Findings and caveats of the study: CD8+ Simpson's diversity showed no significant patient-control difference. Patients and controls had in common 25 to 35 CD8+ CDR3 sequences.

Worth noting for this clonotype: The antigen remains undetermined.

Sequencing involved patients with CD8+CD57+ cell expansion previously shown by flow cytometry. No therapy had been given to the patients at the time of blood sampling. Both TCR beta VDJ combination and CDR3 sequence profiling were carried out. Genomic DNA was the template for this profiling. MiXCR, run by TCRdb on the reads, gives a single entry per CDR3 protein. The sample carries 180,000 or so distinct CDR3 sequences, 63% recorded once. This sequence joins TRBV2 and TRBJ1-1; 8 bases fit TRBD1. This clonotype was obtained from a human donor with aplastic anemia. The sample comprised sorted CD4+, CD8+, or CD8+CD57+ T cells (not recorded which) from PBMCs. DNA for the CDR3: TGTGCCAGCAGTTGGACAGGGCAAGGCACTGAAGCTTTCTTT. Its protein is CASSWTGQGTEAFF.